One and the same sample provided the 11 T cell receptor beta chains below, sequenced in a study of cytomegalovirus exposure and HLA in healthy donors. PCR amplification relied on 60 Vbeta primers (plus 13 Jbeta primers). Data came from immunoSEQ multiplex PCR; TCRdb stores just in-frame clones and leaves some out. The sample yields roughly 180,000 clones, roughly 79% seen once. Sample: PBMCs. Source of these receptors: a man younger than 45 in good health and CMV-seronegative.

CDR3 sequence reads: CASSQQPQVNYGYTF. In DNA form, the CDR3 reads TGTGCCAGCAGTCAACAACCACAGGTTAACTATGGCTACACCTTC. This rearrangement joins TRBV28 to TRBJ1-2; possible D gene TRBD1, 5 bases. The CDR3 contains 15 residues. Germline CDR1 reads MDHEN; CDR2 reads SYDVKM. Trimming removed 5 bases from V and 1 base from J, with 14 bases in between.

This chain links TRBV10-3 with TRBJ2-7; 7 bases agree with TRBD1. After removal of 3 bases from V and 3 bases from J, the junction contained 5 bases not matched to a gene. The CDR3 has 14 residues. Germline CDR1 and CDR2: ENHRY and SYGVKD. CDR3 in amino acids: CAISERGGVYEQYF. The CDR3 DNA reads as TGTGCCATCAGTGAAAGAGGGGGCGTCTACGAGCAGTACTTC.

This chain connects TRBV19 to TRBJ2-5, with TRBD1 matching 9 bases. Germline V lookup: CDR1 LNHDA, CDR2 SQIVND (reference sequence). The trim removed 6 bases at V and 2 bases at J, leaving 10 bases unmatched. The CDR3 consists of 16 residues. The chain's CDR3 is CASSPVGTGSQETQYF. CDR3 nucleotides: TGTGCCAGTAGCCCCGTTGGGACAGGGTCTCAAGAGACCCAGTACTTC.

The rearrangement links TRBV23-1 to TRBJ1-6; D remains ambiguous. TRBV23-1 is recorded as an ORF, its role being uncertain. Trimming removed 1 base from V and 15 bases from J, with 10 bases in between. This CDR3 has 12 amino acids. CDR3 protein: CASSQYLSDLHF. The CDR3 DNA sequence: TGCGCCAGCAGTCAATATCTTTCAGACCTCCACTTT.

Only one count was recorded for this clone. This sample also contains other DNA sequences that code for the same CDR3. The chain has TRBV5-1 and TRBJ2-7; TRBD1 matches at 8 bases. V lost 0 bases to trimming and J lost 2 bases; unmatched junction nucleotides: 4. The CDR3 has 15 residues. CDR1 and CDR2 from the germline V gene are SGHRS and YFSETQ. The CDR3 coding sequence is TGCGCCAGCAGCTTGGGTCAGGGGGCGACCTACGAGCAGTACTTC. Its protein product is CASSLGQGATYEQYF.

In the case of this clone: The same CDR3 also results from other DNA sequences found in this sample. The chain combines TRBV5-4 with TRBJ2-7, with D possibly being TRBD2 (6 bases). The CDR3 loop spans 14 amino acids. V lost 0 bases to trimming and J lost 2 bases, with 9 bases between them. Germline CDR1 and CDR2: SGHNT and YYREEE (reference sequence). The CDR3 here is CASSLGGNPYEQYF. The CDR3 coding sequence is TGTGCCAGCAGCTTGGGCGGGAACCCCTACGAGCAGTACTTC.

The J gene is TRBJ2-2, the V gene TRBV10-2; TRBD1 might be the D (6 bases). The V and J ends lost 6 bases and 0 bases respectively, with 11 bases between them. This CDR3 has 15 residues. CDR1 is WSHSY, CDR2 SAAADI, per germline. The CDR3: CASRLDRANTGELFF. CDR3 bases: TGCGCCAGCAGACTGGACAGAGCGAACACCGGGGAGCTGTTTTTT.

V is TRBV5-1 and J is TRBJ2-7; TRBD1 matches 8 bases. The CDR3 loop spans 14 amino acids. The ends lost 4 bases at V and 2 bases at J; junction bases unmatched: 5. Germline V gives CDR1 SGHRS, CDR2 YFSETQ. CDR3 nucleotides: TGCGCCAGCAGCAGGGACAGGACTACCTACGAGCAGTACTTC. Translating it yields CASSRDRTTYEQYF.

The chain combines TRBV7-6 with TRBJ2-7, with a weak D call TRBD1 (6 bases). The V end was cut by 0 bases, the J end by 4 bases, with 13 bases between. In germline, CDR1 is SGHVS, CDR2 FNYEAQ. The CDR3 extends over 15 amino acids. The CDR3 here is CASSLAFQDSYEQYF. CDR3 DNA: TGTGCCAGCAGCTTAGCCTTTCAGGACAGTTACGAGCAGTACTTC.

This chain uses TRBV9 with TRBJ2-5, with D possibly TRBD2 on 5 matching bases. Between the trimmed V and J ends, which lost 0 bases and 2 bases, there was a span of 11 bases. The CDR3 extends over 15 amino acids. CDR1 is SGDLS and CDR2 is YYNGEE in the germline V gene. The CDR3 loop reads CASSVVKGEQETQYF. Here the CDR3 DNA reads TGTGCCAGCAGCGTAGTGAAGGGAGAACAAGAGACCCAGTACTTC.

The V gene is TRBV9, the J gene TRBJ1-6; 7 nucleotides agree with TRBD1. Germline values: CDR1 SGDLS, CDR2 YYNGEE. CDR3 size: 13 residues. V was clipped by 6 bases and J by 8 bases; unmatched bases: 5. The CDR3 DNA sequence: TGTGCCAGCACGACAGGGAAGGATTCACCCCTCCACTTT. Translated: CASTTGKDSPLHF.